The 9 T cell receptor beta chains presented below share a single source sample, sequenced in a study of T cell responses to AZD1222 COVID-19 vaccine. The repertoire was sequenced with immunoSEQ multiplex PCR; TCRdb's copy has only in-frame clones and lacks some. Of some 200,000 clones listed, roughly 92% are singletons. The source material was peripheral blood, sampled 28 days after the second AZD1222 dose. The receptors were sampled from an adult who received the AZD1222 COVID-19 vaccine.

The CDR3 is CASSSGTASSYEQYF. DNA of the CDR3: TGCGCCAGCAGCTCCGGGACAGCGAGCTCCTACGAGCAGTACTTC. V is TRBV5-1 and J is TRBJ2-7; 7 bases map to TRBD1. Germline values: CDR1 SGHRS, CDR2 YFSETQ. V shed 3 bases, J shed 0 bases, and the junction held 6 bases outside the gene matches. The CDR3 contains 15 residues.

About this clone: The same CDR3 is also encoded by other DNA sequences in this sample. This chain connects TRBV19 to TRBJ1-1, with D uncertain. V lost 4 bases, J lost 1 base, and 7 bases lay in between. The length of the CDR3 is 13 residues. Germline loops: CDR1 LNHDA, CDR2 SQIVND (reference sequence). The CDR3 DNA sequence: TGTGCCAGTAGTACGCAGAGGAACACTGAAGCTTTCTTT. Translating gives CASSTQRNTEAFF. Supplemented by reference TRBV19 and TRBJ1-1, the full variable domain reads DGGITQSPKYLFRKEGQNVTLSCEQNLNHDAMYWYRQDPGQGLRLIYYSQIVNDFQKGDIAEGYSVSREKKESFPLTVTSAQKNPTAFYLCASSTQRNTEAFFGQGTRLTVV.

This chain links TRBV11-2 with TRBJ2-2, with 7 bases identical to TRBD1. From germline, CDR1 is SGHAT and CDR2 FQNNGV. CDR3 length: 15 residues. With V trimmed by 3 bases and J by 3 bases, 4 bases remained unmatched. CDR3 nucleotide sequence: TGTGCCAGCAGCTTTGGGGACAGAGACACCGGGGAGCTGTTTTTT. Its translation is CASSFGDRDTGELFF.

J is TRBJ2-7 and V is TRBV6-1, with D unclear. Germline-derived CDR1 and CDR2 are MNHNS and SASEGT. Trimming removed 3 bases from V and 2 bases from J, with 2 bases in between. The CDR3 length is 11 residues. CDR3 amino acids: CASSEAYEQYF. The CDR3 bases are TGTGCCAGCAGTGAGGCCTACGAGCAGTACTTC.

The chain employs TRBV5-1 and TRBJ2-2, with D perhaps TRBD2 (6 bases). Germline values: CDR1 SGHRS, CDR2 YFSETQ. The CDR3 extends over 15 amino acids. Deletions cut 2 bases from V and 4 bases from J, with 12 bases between. The CDR3 region is CASSFGASVTGELFF. Here the CDR3 DNA reads TGCGCCAGCAGCTTTGGGGCTAGCGTCACCGGGGAGCTGTTTTTT.

On this clone itself: The same CDR3 can be traced to other DNA sequences in this sample. V gene TRBV7-2 combines with J gene TRBJ2-3; perhaps TRBD2 as D (7 bases). The germline V and J ends were trimmed by 1 base and 6 bases, with 17 bases remaining between them. This CDR3 has 16 residues. The germline CDR1 and CDR2 sequences are SGHTA and FQGNSA. This chain's CDR3 is CASSLGSGGARDTQYF. The DNA of the CDR3 is TGTGCCAGCAGCTTAGGTTCGGGGGGCGCAAGGGATACGCAGTATTTT.

The chain carries TRBV11-3 and TRBJ2-3, with TRBD2 identical over 9 bases. V trimming: 5 bases; J trimming: 8 bases; junction bases outside the gene matches: 2. Germline V gene sequence: CDR1 SGHNT, CDR2 YENEEA. CDR3 size: 12 residues. The CDR3: CASSLSGGTQYF. CDR3 DNA: TGTGCCAGCAGCCTTAGCGGGGGTACGCAGTATTTT.

The sample holds one count of this clone. The rearrangement links TRBV6-4 to TRBJ1-5; D is uncertain. The CDR3 is 13 amino acids. Per the germline V gene, CDR1 is MRHNA and CDR2 is SNTAGT. V was clipped by 1 base and J by 9 bases, with 10 bases between them. This CDR3 reads CASSDLVGGPQHF. CDR3 coding DNA: TGTGCCAGCAGTGACTTGGTCGGCGGGCCCCAGCATTTT.

The chain carries TRBV6-6 and TRBJ1-3; TRBD1 agrees at 7 bases. CDR1 is MNHNY, CDR2 SVGAGI, per germline (reference sequence). Trimming at V came to 5 bases and at J to 3 bases, leaving 13 bases not matched to a gene. The CDR3 sequence is 17 residues long. The CDR3, as DNA: TGTGCCAGCAGTCCACCCCGGTACAGGGGAGGTGGAAACACCATATATTTT. This sequence encodes CASSPPRYRGGGNTIYF.